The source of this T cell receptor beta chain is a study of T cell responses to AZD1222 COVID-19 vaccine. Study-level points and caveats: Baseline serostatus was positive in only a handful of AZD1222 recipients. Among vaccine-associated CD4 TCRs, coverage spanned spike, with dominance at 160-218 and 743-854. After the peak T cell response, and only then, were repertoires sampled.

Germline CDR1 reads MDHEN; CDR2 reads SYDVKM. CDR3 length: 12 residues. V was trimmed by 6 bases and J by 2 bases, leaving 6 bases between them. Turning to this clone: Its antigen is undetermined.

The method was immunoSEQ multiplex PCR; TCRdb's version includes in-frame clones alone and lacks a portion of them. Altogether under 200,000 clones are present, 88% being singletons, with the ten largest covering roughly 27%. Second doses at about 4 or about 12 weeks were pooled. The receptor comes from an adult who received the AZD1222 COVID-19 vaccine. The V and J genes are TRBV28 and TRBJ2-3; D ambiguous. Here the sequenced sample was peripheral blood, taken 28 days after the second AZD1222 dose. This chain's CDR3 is CASSTPTDTQYF. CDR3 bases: TGTGCCAGCAGCACCCCCACAGATACGCAGTATTTT.